The 7 T cell receptor beta chains given below trace back to one sample, sequenced in a study of graft-versus-host responses after intestinal transplantation. Produced via immunoSEQ multiplex PCR; TCRdb's table is partial and in-frame only. The sample comprises some 40,000 clones, under 90% of which are singletons, and 7.1% rests with the top ten. Here the sequenced sample was PBMCs, taken almost 270 days after transplant. Receptors originate from a human patient who received an intestinal transplant, so some T cells may come from the graft donor.

In the case of this clone: Other DNA sequences in this specimen translate into the identical CDR3. The chain links TRBV10-3 to TRBJ2-2; TRBD2 might be the D (5 bases). The CDR3 consists of 15 residues. Germline V CDR1 and CDR2: ENHRY, SYGVKD. The germline V and J ends were trimmed by 2 bases and 8 bases, with 15 bases remaining between them. The CDR3 loop is CAISEVPAAAGELFF. The CDR3 DNA sequence: TGTGCCATCAGTGAGGTACCAGCGGCCGCGGGGGAGCTGTTTTTT.

This rearrangement joins TRBV10-3 to TRBJ1-1, with no clear D. This CDR3 comprises 13 residues. V was trimmed by 3 bases and J by 1 base, leaving 6 bases between them. Germline V gene data show CDR1 as ENHRY and CDR2 as SYGVKD. The CDR3 here is CAISDLTNTEAFF. The CDR3 coding sequence is TGTGCCATCAGTGATCTGACGAACACTGAAGCTTTCTTT.

This clone has just one count. The chain links TRBV14 to TRBJ1-6; 9 nucleotides match TRBD1. The CDR3 spans 16 residues. Trimming at V came to 1 base and at J to 9 bases, leaving 7 bases not matched to a gene. Germline V gives CDR1 SGHDN, CDR2 FVKESK. The CDR3 reads CASSQGPGTGSSPLHF. The CDR3 region has the DNA TGTGCCAGCAGCCAAGGGCCAGGGACAGGGAGTTCACCCCTCCACTTT.

The genes are TRBV6-1 and TRBJ2-5; 9 nucleotides line up with TRBD1. The J call is in doubt because the DNA end fits TRBJ2-7 better. The germline gives CDR1 MNHNS, CDR2 SASEGT. The CDR3 sequence is 14 residues long. CDR3 sequence reads: CASTAGTGRYEQYF. The CDR3 DNA sequence: TGTGCCAGTACCGCGGGGACAGGGAGGTACGAGCAGTACTTC.

The chain uses TRBV6-1 and TRBJ2-2; D might be TRBD2 (5 bases). V was pared by 2 bases and J by 7 bases, with 17 bases between. CDR3 length: 16 amino acids. CDR1 is MNHNS and CDR2 is SASEGT in the germline V gene. The CDR3 DNA reads TGTGCCAGCAGTGAACGGCCCCTTACAACTAGCGGGGAGCTGTTTTTT. It specifies CASSERPLTTSGELFF.

The chain employs TRBV11-2 and TRBJ2-5; D gene unclear. With 1 base removed from V and 5 bases from J, the gap between germline ends came to 17 bases. The CDR3 has 16 amino acids. Germline V gene sequence: CDR1 SGHAT, CDR2 FQNNGV. The CDR3 DNA reads as TGTGCCAGCAGCTTAGCTCGGATCCCCAACGGGGAGACCCAGTACTTC. This translates into CASSLARIPNGETQYF.

The genes are TRBV13 and TRBJ2-3; D possibly uses TRBD1 or TRBD2 (5 bases each). Germline CDR1 reads PRHDT; CDR2 reads FYEKMQ (reference sequence). The CDR3 is 16 amino acids. Trimming shortened V by 1 base and J by 3 bases, and 14 bases separated the two germline ends. The chain's CDR3 is CASSLVGPDVTDTQYF. Here the CDR3 DNA reads TGTGCCAGCAGCTTAGTGGGACCCGATGTGACAGATACGCAGTATTTT.